This T cell receptor (beta chain) was obtained from a study of blood T cell repertoires in COVID-19. CDR3 size: 16 residues. The V and J ends lost 2 bases and 1 base respectively, with 14 bases between them. Germline V CDR1 and CDR2: SGHVS, FQNEAQ. Using immunoSEQ multiplex PCR, the repertoire was profiled, and TCRdb retains in-frame clones only, with some absent. The data show some 150,000 clones, 87% seen once. The V call is TRBV7-8, the J call TRBJ1-1, with a weak D call TRBD1 (6 bases). The sequenced material came from peripheral blood. The TCR comes from a woman aged 45-60 years with acute or convalescent COVID-19. The CDR3 DNA sequence: TGTGCCAGCAGCTTATTCGGGGGAGGGGGGAACACTGAAGCTTTCTTT. It translates to CASSLFGGGGNTEAFF. The full variable domain, with the rest looked up from reference TRBV7-8 and TRBJ1-1, is GAGVSQSPRYKVAKRGQDVALRCDPISGHVSLFWYQQALGQGPEFLTYFQNEAQLDKSGLPSDRFFAERPEGSVSTLKIQRTQQEDSAVYLCASSLFGGGGNTEAFFGQGTRLTVV.